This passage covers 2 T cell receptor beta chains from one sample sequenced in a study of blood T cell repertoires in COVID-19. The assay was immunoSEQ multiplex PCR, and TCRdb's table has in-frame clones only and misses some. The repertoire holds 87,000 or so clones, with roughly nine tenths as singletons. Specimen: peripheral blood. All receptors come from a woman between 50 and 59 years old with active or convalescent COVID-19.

CDR3 bases: TGTGCCAGCAGTCAGGGGGGCCTACCTAACTATGGCTACACCTTC. Protein product: CASSQGGLPNYGYTF. The chain uses TRBV9 and TRBJ1-2; TRBD1 matches 7 bases. This CDR3 spans 15 amino acids. Germline V gives CDR1 SGDLS, CDR2 YYNGEE. Trimming removed 5 bases from V and 0 bases from J; junction bases left unmatched: 7. The variable domain in full, completed from reference TRBV9 and TRBJ1-2, reads DSGVTQTPKHLITATGQRVTLRCSPRSGDLSVYWYQQSLDQGLQFLIQYYNGEERAKGNILERFSAQQFPDLHSELNLSSLELGDSALYFCASSQGGLPNYGYTFGSGTRLTVV.

The DNA of the CDR3 is TGTGCCTGGAGTGTGCCGGGAACCCGTAGTACCTCACCCCTCCACTTT. This sequence encodes CAWSVPGTRSTSPLHF. The V and J genes are TRBV30 and TRBJ1-6; D call uncertain. Germline assignment: CDR1 GTSNPN and CDR2 SVGIG (reference sequence). Trimming removed 0 bases from V and 10 bases from J, with 19 bases in between. CDR3 size: 16 residues.